These 17 T cell receptor beta chains were all obtained from the same sample, sequenced in a study of regulatory T cells in long-lasting Graves disease. Through Arm-PCR of CDR3 regions and iRepertoire HTBI primers, TCR beta libraries were built. TCRdb processed the multiplex PCR reads anew with MiXCR; each CDR3 protein has one entry. The data contain fewer than 550,000 distinct CDR3 sequences, about a sixth of them singletons. Time point indicated: newly diagnosed GD, antithyroid drugs for less than 3 months. The TCR library was made from RNA that had been extracted from PBMCs in TRIzol. The same data also contributed to another study, on T cells in Graves' hyperthyroidism and ophthalmopathy.

The specimen comprised peripheral blood mononuclear cells (PBMCs), sampled at new diagnosis, from a patient treated with antithyroid drugs. The receptors here all came from a woman between 18 and 29 years old with Graves disease.

This clonotype appeared many times. The chain is built from TRBV3-1 and TRBJ2-3; 7 positions match TRBD1. CDR3 size: 12 residues. The V and J ends lost 5 bases and 6 bases, in that order; junction bases with no gene match: 2. Germline assignment: CDR1 LGHDT and CDR2 YNNKEL (reference sequence). CDR3 region: CASSLQGDTQYF. The DNA of the CDR3 is TGTGCCAGCAGCTTACAGGGGGATACGCAGTATTTT.

This clonotype was seen many times. V and J are TRBV6-1 and TRBJ1-2, with a possible D match to TRBD1 (6 bases). The germline gives CDR1 MNHNS, CDR2 SASEGT. The CDR3 sequence is 14 residues long. V was trimmed by 5 bases and J by 4 bases, leaving 14 bases between them. The CDR3, as DNA: TGTGCCAGCAGTCTCCCGGGACAACTCTATGGCTACACCTTC. It yields the protein CASSLPGQLYGYTF.

This clonotype came up a few times. One end of the junction does not line up with germline, which may come from a read error. The genes are TRBV27 and TRBJ2-3; 14 nucleotides match TRBD2. The CDR3 is 18 amino acids. Germline V gives CDR1 MNHEY, CDR2 SMNVEV (reference sequence). CDR3 in DNA: TGTGCCACCAGTACAGGACTAGCGGGAGGTGAGGGCACAGATACGCAGTATTTT. This gives the protein CATSTGLAGGEGTDTQYF.

In its sample, this clonotype was seen many times. In DNA form, the CDR3 reads TGTGCCAGCAGTACTTATCTGAGGACAGGGGCCGGGGCCAACGTCCTGACTTTC. Translation: CASSTYLRTGAGANVLTF. The rearrangement joins TRBV27 to TRBJ2-6; 9 nucleotides line up with TRBD1. Germline V gene data show CDR1 as MNHEY and CDR2 as SMNVEV (reference sequence). This CDR3 has 18 amino acids. V shed 5 bases, J shed 4 bases, and the junction held 12 bases outside the gene matches.

This clonotype was counted at least ten times. The gene calls are TRBV10-3 and TRBJ1-5; D uncertain. Trimming took 4 bases from V and 0 from J, leaving 4 bases between them. Germline V gene lookup returns CDR1 ENHRY and CDR2 SYGVKD. The CDR3 has 13 amino acids. The DNA of the CDR3 is TGTGCCATCAGTGGTGTTAGCAATCAGCCCCAGCATTTT. As protein: CAISGVSNQPQHF.

This clonotype was seen repeatedly, ten times or more. This chain uses TRBV7-3 with TRBJ1-2; D is unresolved. The CDR3 spans 13 residues. CDR1 SGHTA and CDR2 FQGTGA come from the germline V gene. V shed 5 bases and J shed 4 bases, with 11 bases lying between them. The chain's CDR3 is CASSLKDGYGYTF. In DNA, the CDR3 is TGTGCCAGCAGCCTCAAGGACGGCTATGGCTACACCTTC.

The rearrangement links TRBV4-1 to TRBJ2-1; the match to TRBD2 covers 7 bases. The germline V gene encodes CDR1 MGHRA and CDR2 YSYEKL. V was clipped by 0 bases and J by 3 bases; unmatched bases: 11. The CDR3 has 18 amino acids. DNA of the CDR3: TGCGCCAGCAGCCAAGAAGGCCTGACTAGCAGAGACTACAATGAGCAGTTCTTC. Translation gives CASSQEGLTSRDYNEQFF.

In this sample, this clonotype turned up a few times. The chain couples TRBV9 to TRBJ2-1, with TRBD2 matching 10 bases. The germline V gene has CDR1 SGDLS and CDR2 YYNGEE. V was clipped by 2 bases and J by 6 bases; unmatched bases: 11. This CDR3 comprises 17 residues. The CDR3 sequence is CASSVQARASGSNEQFF. CDR3 coding DNA: TGTGCCAGCAGCGTGCAAGCTAGGGCTAGCGGGAGCAATGAGCAGTTCTTC. The whole variable domain, remainder taken from reference TRBV9 and TRBJ2-1, is DSGVTQTPKHLITATGQRVTLRCSPRSGDLSVYWYQQSLDQGLQFLIQYYNGEERAKGNILERFSAQQFPDLHSELNLSSLELGDSALYFCASSVQARASGSNEQFFGPGTRLTVL.

The rearrangement joins TRBV5-8 to TRBJ2-7; 8 bases align to TRBD1. The junction had 20 bases not matched to a gene; V was cut back by 2 bases and J by 4 bases. Germline V lookup: CDR1 SGHTS, CDR2 YDEGEE. This CDR3 comprises 19 residues. CDR3 residues: CASSFTGTGLGRSRYEQYF. CDR3 bases: TGTGCCAGCAGCTTTACCGGGACAGGATTGGGTAGGTCGCGATACGAGCAGTACTTC.

This clonotype was counted only a few times. V and J are TRBV4-2 and TRBJ1-5, with D maybe TRBD1 (5 bases). The CDR3 is 14 amino acids. The V gene's germline CDR1 is LGHNA and CDR2 YNFKEQ. Deletions cut 2 bases from V and 7 bases from J, with 12 bases between. CDR3 bases: TGTGCCAGCAGCCAACCGGGACCGAGCCAGCCCCAGCATTTT. This codes for CASSQPGPSQPQHF.

The table lists this clonotype with a count of one. V usage is TRBV15 and J usage is TRBJ2-7; TRBD1 matches at 11 bases. CDR3 length: 15 residues. Germline lookup yields CDR1 LNHNV and CDR2 YYDKDF (reference sequence). After removal of 7 bases from V and 7 bases from J, the junction contained 12 bases not matched to a gene. In DNA form, the CDR3 reads TGTGCCACCACAAGGCCGGGACAGGGGGACGATGAGCAGTACTTC. Its translation: CATTRPGQGDDEQYF.

As DNA, the CDR3 is TGCGCCAGCAGCCAAGATCGCGCTAGCGGGAGCGCAGATACGCAGTATTTT. This gives the protein CASSQDRASGSADTQYF. The J gene is TRBJ2-3, the V gene TRBV4-3, with TRBD2 matching 10 bases. The CDR3 has 17 amino acids. Germline CDR1 LGHNA, CDR2 YSLEER. With 0 bases clipped from V and 4 bases from J, the junction kept 7 bases outside the gene matches.

This clonotype was recorded many times. The V call is TRBV28, the J call TRBJ2-3; 12 bases are shared with TRBD2. V gave up 3 bases and J gave up 2 bases; unmatched junction bases: 6. The CDR3 length is 17 residues. Looked up from germline, CDR1 is MDHEN and CDR2 is SYDVKM. CDR3 bases: TGTGCCAGCAGTTTGGCCGGACTAGCGGGAACCACAGATACGCAGTATTTT. Protein sequence: CASSLAGLAGTTDTQYF.

The chain has TRBV4-1 and TRBJ1-1; possible D gene TRBD1, 5 bases. This CDR3 comprises 15 residues. The V gene lost 0 bases and the J gene lost 6 bases, with 14 bases spanning the gap. The germline CDR1 and CDR2 sequences are MGHRA and YSYEKL. CDR3 sequence (DNA): TGCGCCAGCAGCCAAGATCCAGGGTTGATTCCTGAAGCTTTCTTT. The encoded protein is CASSQDPGLIPEAFF.

The V and J genes are TRBV27 and TRBJ1-5; no reliable D call. The CDR3 runs 15 residues. CDR1 is MNHEY and CDR2 is SMNVEV in the germline V gene (reference sequence). Trimming removed 8 bases at V and 2 bases at J, with 16 bases between. The CDR3 spells CASGPQSHGNQPQHF. CDR3 bases: TGTGCCAGCGGCCCTCAGAGTCACGGCAATCAGCCCCAGCATTTT.

This clonotype has at least ten counts. The rearrangement uses TRBV6-1 and TRBJ2-3, with 9 nucleotides matching TRBD1. This CDR3 comprises 16 residues. J gave up 5 bases and V 5 bases, and 11 bases lay outside the gene matches. CDR1 and CDR2 (germline): MNHNS, SASEGT. The CDR3 nucleotides are TGTGCCAGCAGTCTACCCGGGACAGGGCTTCAAGATACGCAGTATTTT. It specifies CASSLPGTGLQDTQYF.

This clonotype showed up just a few times. The chain carries TRBV20-1 and TRBJ1-5, with 7 bases fitting TRBD1. The CDR3 runs to 16 residues. The germline CDR1 and CDR2 sequences are DFQATT and SNEGSKA (reference sequence). Trimming at V came to 0 bases and at J to 3 bases, leaving 8 bases not matched to a gene. The chain's CDR3 is CSARDRGGGYNQPQHF. The CDR3 nucleotides are TGCAGTGCTAGAGACAGGGGGGGAGGGTACAATCAGCCCCAGCATTTT.